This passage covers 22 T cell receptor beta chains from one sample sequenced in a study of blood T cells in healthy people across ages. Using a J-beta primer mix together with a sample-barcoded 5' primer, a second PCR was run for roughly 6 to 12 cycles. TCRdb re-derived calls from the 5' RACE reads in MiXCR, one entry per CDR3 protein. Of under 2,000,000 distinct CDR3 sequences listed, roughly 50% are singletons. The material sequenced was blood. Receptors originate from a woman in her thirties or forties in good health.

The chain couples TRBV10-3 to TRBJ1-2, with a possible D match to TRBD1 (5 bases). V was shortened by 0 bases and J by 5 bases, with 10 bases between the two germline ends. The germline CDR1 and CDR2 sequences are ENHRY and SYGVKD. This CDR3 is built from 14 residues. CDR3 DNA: TGTGCCATCAGTGAGTCCTTCGGGACGTATGGCTACACCTTC. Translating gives CAISESFGTYGYTF.

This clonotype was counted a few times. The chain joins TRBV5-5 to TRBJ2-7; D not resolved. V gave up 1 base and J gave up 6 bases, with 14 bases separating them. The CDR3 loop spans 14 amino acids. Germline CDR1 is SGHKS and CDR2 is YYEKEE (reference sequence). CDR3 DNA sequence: TGTGCCAGCAGCTTGTCTGTCTATCGTTCCGAGCAGTACTTC. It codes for CASSLSVYRSEQYF.

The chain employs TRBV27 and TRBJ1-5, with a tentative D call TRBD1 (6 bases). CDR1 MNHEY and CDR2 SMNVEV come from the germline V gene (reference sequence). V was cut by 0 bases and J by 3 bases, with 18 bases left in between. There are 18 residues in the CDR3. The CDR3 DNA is TGTGCCAGCAGTTTATCGACGCAGGGGAAAAGATCCAATCAGCCCCAGCATTTT. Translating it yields CASSLSTQGKRSNQPQHF.

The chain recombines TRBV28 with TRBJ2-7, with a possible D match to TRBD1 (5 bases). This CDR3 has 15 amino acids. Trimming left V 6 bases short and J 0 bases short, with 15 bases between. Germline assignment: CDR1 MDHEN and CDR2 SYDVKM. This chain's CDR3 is CASRTRQQSSYEQYF. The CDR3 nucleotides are TGTGCCAGCAGGACAAGACAGCAGAGCTCCTACGAGCAGTACTTC. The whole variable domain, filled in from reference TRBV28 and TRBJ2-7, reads DVKVTQSSRYLVKRTGEKVFLECVQDMDHENMFWYRQDPGLGLRLIYFSYDVKMKEKGDIPEGYSVSREKKERFSLILESASTNQTSMYLCASRTRQQSSYEQYFGPGTRLTVT.

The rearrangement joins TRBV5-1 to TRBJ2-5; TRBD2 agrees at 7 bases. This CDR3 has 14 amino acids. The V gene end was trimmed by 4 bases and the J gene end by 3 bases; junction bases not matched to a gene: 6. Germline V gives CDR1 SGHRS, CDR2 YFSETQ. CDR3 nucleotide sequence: TGCGCCAGCAGCGTCAATGGGGGGGAAGAGACCCAGTACTTC. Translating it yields CASSVNGGEETQYF.

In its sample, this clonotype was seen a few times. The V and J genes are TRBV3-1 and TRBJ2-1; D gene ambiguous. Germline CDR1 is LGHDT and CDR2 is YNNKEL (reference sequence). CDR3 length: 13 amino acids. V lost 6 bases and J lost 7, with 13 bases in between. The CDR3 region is CASRGISQNEQFF. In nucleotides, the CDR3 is TGTGCCAGCAGAGGGATATCCCAGAATGAGCAGTTCTTC.

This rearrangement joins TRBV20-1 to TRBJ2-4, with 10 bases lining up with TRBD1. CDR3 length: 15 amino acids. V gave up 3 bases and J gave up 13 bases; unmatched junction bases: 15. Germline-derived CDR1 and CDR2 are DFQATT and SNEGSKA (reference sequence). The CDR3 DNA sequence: TGCAGTGCTAGTTCCCCGGGACAGGGGATTCCGGGGCAGTACTTC. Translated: CSASSPGQGIPGQYF.

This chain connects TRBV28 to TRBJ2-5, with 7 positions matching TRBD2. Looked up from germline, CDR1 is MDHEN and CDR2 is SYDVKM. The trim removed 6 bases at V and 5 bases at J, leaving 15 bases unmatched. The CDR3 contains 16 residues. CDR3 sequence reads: CASSPVSGTGEETQYF. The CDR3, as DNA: TGTGCCAGCAGCCCTGTCAGCGGGACGGGAGAGGAGACCCAGTACTTC.

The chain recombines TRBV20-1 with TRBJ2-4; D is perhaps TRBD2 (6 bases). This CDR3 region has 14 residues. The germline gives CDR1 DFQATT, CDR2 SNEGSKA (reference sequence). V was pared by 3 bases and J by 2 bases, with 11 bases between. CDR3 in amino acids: CSAREDYSKNIQYF. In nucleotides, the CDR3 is TGCAGTGCTAGGGAGGACTACTCCAAAAACATTCAGTACTTC.

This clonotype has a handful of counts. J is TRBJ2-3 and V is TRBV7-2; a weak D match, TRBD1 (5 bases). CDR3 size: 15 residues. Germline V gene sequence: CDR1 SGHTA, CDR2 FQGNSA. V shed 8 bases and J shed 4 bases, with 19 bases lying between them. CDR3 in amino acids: CASATLPGSADTQYF. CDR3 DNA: TGTGCCAGCGCCACTTTACCAGGGTCGGCAGATACGCAGTATTTT.

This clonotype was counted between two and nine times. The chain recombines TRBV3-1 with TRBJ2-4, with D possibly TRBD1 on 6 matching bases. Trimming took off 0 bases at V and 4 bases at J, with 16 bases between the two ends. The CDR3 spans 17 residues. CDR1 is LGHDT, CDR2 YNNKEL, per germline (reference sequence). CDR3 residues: CASSQDNWRTVKNIQYF. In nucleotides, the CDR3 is TGTGCCAGCAGCCAAGATAATTGGAGGACAGTTAAAAACATTCAGTACTTC.

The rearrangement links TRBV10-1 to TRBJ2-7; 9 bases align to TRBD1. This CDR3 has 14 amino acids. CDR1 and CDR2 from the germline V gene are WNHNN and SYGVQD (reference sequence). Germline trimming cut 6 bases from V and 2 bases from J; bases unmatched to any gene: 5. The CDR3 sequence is CASSANRGPYEQYF. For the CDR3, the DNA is TGCGCCAGCAGCGCGAACAGGGGGCCCTACGAGCAGTACTTC.

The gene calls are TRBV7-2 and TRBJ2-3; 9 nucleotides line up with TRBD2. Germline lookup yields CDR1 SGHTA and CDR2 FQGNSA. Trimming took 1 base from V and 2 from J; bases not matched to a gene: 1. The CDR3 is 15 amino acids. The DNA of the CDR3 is TGTGCCAGCAGCTTAGTAGCGGGGGCCACAGATACGCAGTATTTT. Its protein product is CASSLVAGATDTQYF.

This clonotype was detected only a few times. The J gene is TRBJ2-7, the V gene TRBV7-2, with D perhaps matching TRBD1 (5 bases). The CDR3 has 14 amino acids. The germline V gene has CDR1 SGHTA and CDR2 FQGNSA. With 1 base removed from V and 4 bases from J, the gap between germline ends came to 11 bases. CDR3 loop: CASSLGNRQYEQYF. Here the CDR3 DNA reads TGTGCCAGCAGCTTAGGGAACAGGCAATACGAGCAGTACTTC.

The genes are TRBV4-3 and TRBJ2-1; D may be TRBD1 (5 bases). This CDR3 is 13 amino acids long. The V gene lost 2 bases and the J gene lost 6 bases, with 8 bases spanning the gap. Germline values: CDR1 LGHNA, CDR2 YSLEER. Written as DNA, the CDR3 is TGCGCCAGCAGCCAAAGGACAAGCAATGAGCAGTTCTTC. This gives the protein CASSQRTSNEQFF.

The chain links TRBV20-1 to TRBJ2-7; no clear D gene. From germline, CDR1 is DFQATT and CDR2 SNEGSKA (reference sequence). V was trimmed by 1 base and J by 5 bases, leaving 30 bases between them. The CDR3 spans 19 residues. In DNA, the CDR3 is TGCAGTGCTAGAGCAGTAGACGGACGGTCCCACATCCCGCCTGACGAGCAGTACTTC. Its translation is CSARAVDGRSHIPPDEQYF.

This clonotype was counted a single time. In nucleotides, the CDR3 is TGTGCCAGCAGTTTGAGGTCCGTAGGAGCCAAAAACATTCAGTACTTC. Its protein product is CASSLRSVGAKNIQYF. This chain connects TRBV6-2 or TRBV6-3 to TRBJ2-4; D not certain. This CDR3 is built from 16 residues. With 4 bases removed from V and 0 bases from J, the gap between germline ends came to 13 bases. Germline CDR1 is MNHEY and CDR2 is SVGEGT.

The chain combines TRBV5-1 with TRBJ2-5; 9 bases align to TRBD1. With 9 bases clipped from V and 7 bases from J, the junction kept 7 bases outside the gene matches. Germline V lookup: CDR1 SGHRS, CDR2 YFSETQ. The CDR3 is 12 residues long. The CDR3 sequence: CATGQGFGTQYF. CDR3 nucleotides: TGCGCCACCGGACAGGGGTTCGGGACCCAGTACTTC. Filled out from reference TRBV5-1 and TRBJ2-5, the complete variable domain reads KAGVTQTPRYLIKTRGQQVTLSCSPISGHRSVSWYQQTPGQGLQFLFEYFSETQRNKGNFPGRFSGRQFSNSRSEMNVSTLELGDSALYLCATGQGFGTQYFGPGTRLLVL.

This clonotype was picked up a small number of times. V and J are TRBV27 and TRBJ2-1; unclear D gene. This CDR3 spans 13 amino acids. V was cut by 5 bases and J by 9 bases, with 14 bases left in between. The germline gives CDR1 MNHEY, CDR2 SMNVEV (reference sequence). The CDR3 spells CASSIGGEVEQFF. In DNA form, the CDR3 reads TGTGCCAGCAGTATTGGCGGTGAAGTTGAGCAGTTCTTC.

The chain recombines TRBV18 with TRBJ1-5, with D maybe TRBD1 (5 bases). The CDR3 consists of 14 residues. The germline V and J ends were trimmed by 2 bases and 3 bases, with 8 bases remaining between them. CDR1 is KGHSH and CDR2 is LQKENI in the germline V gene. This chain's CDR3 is CASSPGTINQPQHF. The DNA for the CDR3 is TGTGCCAGCTCACCAGGGACGATCAATCAGCCCCAGCATTTT.

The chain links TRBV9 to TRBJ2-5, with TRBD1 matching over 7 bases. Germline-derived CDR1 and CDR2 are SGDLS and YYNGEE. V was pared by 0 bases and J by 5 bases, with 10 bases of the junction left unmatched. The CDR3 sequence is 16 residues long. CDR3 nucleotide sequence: TGTGCCAGCAGCGTAGGGGTGACAGGGTTGGTGGAGACCCAGTACTTC. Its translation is CASSVGVTGLVETQYF.

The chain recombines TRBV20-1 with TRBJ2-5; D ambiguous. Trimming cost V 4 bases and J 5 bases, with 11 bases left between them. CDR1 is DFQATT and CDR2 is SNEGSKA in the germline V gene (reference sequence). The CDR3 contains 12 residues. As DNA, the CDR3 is TGCAGTGCTATAGGTAGTACGGAGACCCAGTACTTC. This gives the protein CSAIGSTETQYF.